The 8 T cell receptor beta chains presented below share a single source sample, sequenced in a study of blood T cell repertoires in COVID-19. Assay used: immunoSEQ multiplex PCR; TCRdb lists only in-frame clones, some missing. The sample lists around 290,000 clones, approximately 90% seen once, with around 2% in the top ten. Material for sequencing was peripheral blood. All receptors come from a woman aged 30 to 39 with COVID-19, enrolled during active disease.

This clone has a single count. The chain couples TRBV3-1 (or the pseudogene TRBV3-2) to TRBJ1-1; TRBD1 might be the D (5 bases). V lost 4 bases, J lost 5 bases, and 17 bases lay in between. This CDR3 has 15 residues. Germline V gene lookup returns CDR1 LGHDT and CDR2 YNNKEL (reference sequence). DNA for the CDR3: TGTGCCAGCAGCCCCGGGACTCCAAGTAGGACTGAAGCTTTCTTT. This translates into CASSPGTPSRTEAFF.

For the CDR3, the DNA is TGTGCCAGCAGCCAAGGGACAGCCTCCATGAGTGAAGCTTTCTTT. Protein: CASSQGTASMSEAFF. The J gene is TRBJ1-1, the V gene TRBV3-1 (or the pseudogene TRBV3-2); D perhaps matches TRBD1 (6 bases). The CDR3 length is 15 residues. CDR1 and CDR2 (germline): LGHDT, YNNKEL (reference sequence). V was trimmed by 1 base and J by 7 bases, leaving 16 bases between them.

The chain combines TRBV5-4 with TRBJ2-1, with 8 positions matching TRBD2. Germline values: CDR1 SGHNT, CDR2 YYREEE (reference sequence). CDR3 length: 15 amino acids. V lost 4 bases, J lost 8 bases, and 11 bases stayed unmatched. CDR3 in amino acids: CASSPGTSRTDEQFF. In DNA, the CDR3 is TGTGCCAGCAGCCCCGGGACTAGTCGTACGGATGAGCAGTTCTTC.

The V gene is TRBV11-2, the J gene TRBJ2-3; D uncertain. The CDR3 length is 13 residues. V was cut by 5 bases and J by 2 bases, with 8 bases left in between. Germline CDR1 is SGHAT and CDR2 is FQNNGV. DNA for the CDR3: TGTGCCAGCAGCGCTCAGAACACAGATACGCAGTATTTT. Its protein is CASSAQNTDTQYF.

This clone was recorded only once. This rearrangement joins TRBV7-6 to TRBJ2-1; 9 bases agree with TRBD2. V shed 6 bases and J 8 bases; nucleotides not matched to a gene: 11. The CDR3 loop spans 15 amino acids. Germline V gives CDR1 SGHVS, CDR2 FNYEAQ. This CDR3 reads CASSPSGTRKDEQFF. In nucleotides, the CDR3 is TGTGCCAGCAGTCCTAGCGGGACTAGAAAGGATGAGCAGTTCTTC.

The chain recombines TRBV11-3 with TRBJ1-1; 7 bases fit TRBD1. J lost 0 bases, V lost 4 bases, and 2 bases had no gene match. Germline V gene data show CDR1 as SGHNT and CDR2 as YENEEA. The CDR3 extends over 14 amino acids. The CDR3 region is CASSSTGMNTEAFF. The CDR3 bases are TGTGCCAGCAGCTCGACAGGGATGAACACTGAAGCTTTCTTT.

The rearrangement links TRBV24-1 to TRBJ2-3; D possibly corresponds to TRBD2 (5 bases). The ends were cut back, 8 bases at V and 0 bases at J, with 14 bases in the middle. In germline, CDR1 is KGHDR, CDR2 SFDVKD. The CDR3 is made up of 15 amino acids. The CDR3 DNA follows: TGTGCCACCAAGGCACGACTATCTAGCACAGATACGCAGTATTTT. This gives the protein CATKARLSSTDTQYF.

Here the CDR3 reads CASSLVGRGHNEQFF. In nucleotides, the CDR3 is TGTGCCAGCAGCTTGGTCGGGAGGGGCCACAATGAGCAGTTCTTC. J is TRBJ2-1 and V is TRBV5-6, with TRBD2 identical over 8 bases. CDR3 length: 15 residues. CDR1 and CDR2 (germline): SGHDT, YYEEEE. The J segment lost 5 bases and the V segment lost 0 bases, leaving 4 bases of the junction unmatched.